A single sample is the source of the 31 T cell receptor beta chains below, sequenced in a study of blood T cell repertoires in COVID-19. The method was immunoSEQ multiplex PCR; TCRdb's version includes in-frame clones alone and lacks a portion of them. The sample includes 150,000 to 200,000 clones, 78% of them seen just once. The sample comprised peripheral blood. The receptors here all came from a woman of 80 years or more with active or convalescent COVID-19.

The chain combines TRBV14 with TRBJ1-1; no firm D call. CDR1 is SGHDN, CDR2 FVKESK, per germline. This CDR3 spans 12 amino acids. The V and J ends lost 4 bases and 8 bases respectively, with 11 bases between them. CDR3: CASSRWRAEAFF. In DNA form, the CDR3 reads TGTGCCAGCAGCCGATGGCGGGCCGAAGCTTTCTTT.

This chain uses TRBV2 with TRBJ1-1, with TRBD1 matching over 8 bases. The CDR3 length is 13 residues. Germline trimming cut 5 bases from V and 3 bases from J; bases unmatched to any gene: 2. The germline V gene has CDR1 SNHLY and CDR2 FYNNEI. The CDR3 DNA sequence: TGTGCCAGCAGTTTACAGGGGGACACTGAAGCTTTCTTT. Protein: CASSLQGDTEAFF.

This rearrangement joins TRBV6-6 to TRBJ1-2, with D perhaps matching TRBD1 (6 bases). Germline values: CDR1 MNHNY, CDR2 SVGAGI (reference sequence). Trimming took 11 bases from V and 2 from J, leaving 15 bases between them. The CDR3 is 13 residues long. The CDR3 spells CAVQLQGNYGYTF. The CDR3 DNA is TGTGCCGTCCAACTTCAGGGGAACTATGGCTACACCTTC.

This clone occurred a few times. V and J are TRBV9 and TRBJ1-1, with 9 bases fitting TRBD1. Trimming cost V 4 bases and J 4 bases; bases outside gene matches: 11. The CDR3 totals 16 residues. The germline V gene encodes CDR1 SGDLS and CDR2 YYNGEE. DNA for the CDR3: TGTGCCAGCAGCAAAAATTCCGGGACAGGGATCACTGAAGCTTTCTTT. This gives the protein CASSKNSGTGITEAFF.

This chain connects TRBV4-2 to TRBJ1-6; the match to TRBD1 covers 7 bases. After removal of 1 base from V and 6 bases from J, the junction contained 9 bases not matched to a gene. CDR3 size: 17 residues. Germline CDR1 is LGHNA and CDR2 is YNFKEQ. This chain's CDR3 is CASSQGIGTELNSPLHF. In nucleotides, the CDR3 is TGTGCCAGCAGCCAAGGGATCGGGACAGAACTTAATTCACCCCTCCACTTT.

This clone was seen only once. The chain is built from TRBV5-4 and TRBJ1-1; 7 positions match TRBD1. This CDR3 is 14 amino acids long. CDR1 SGHNT and CDR2 YYREEE come from the germline V gene (reference sequence). Trimming cost V 5 bases and J 1 base; bases outside gene matches: 5. The CDR3 reads CASRKRGQNTEAFF. The CDR3 coding sequence is TGTGCCAGCAGAAAAAGGGGGCAGAACACTGAAGCTTTCTTT.

The genes are TRBV12-2 and TRBJ2-1; TRBD2, the table's D call, was not compared with the DNA. TRBV12-2 is deemed a pseudogene. The length of the CDR3 is 19 residues. As DNA, the CDR3 is TGTGCAAGTCGCTTAGGAGGGTGGTCGGCAGCCCTTCCGTACAATGAGCAGTTCTTC. As protein: CASRLGGWSAALPYNEQFF.

CDR3 DNA sequence: TGTGCCAGCAGTGTGGGGACACACTATGGCTACACCTTC. Residues: CASSVGTHYGYTF. This sequence joins TRBV25-1 and TRBJ1-2; D possibly corresponds to TRBD1 (6 bases). There are 13 residues in the CDR3. From germline, CDR1 is MGHDK and CDR2 SYGVNS. Trimming cost V 4 bases and J 3 bases, with 9 bases left between them.

The chain links TRBV24-1 to TRBJ1-2; TRBD1 is a possible D gene (5 bases). Germline V lookup: CDR1 KGHDR, CDR2 SFDVKD. V lost 4 bases, J lost 3 bases, and 11 bases lay in between. The CDR3 loop spans 14 amino acids. The CDR3 DNA reads as TGTGCCACCAGTGAATGGGGCAGGGACTATGGCTACACCTTC. It translates to CATSEWGRDYGYTF.

The rearrangement joins TRBV25-1 to TRBJ1-2; D is unresolved. CDR3 length: 15 amino acids. V gave up 0 bases and J gave up 8 bases, with 16 bases separating them. CDR1 MGHDK and CDR2 SYGVNS come from the germline V gene. CDR3 coding DNA: TGTGCCAGCAGTGAATACATGGGCCGCCTAGCGGGCTACACCTTC. Protein sequence: CASSEYMGRLAGYTF.

The CDR3 coding sequence is TGTGCCAGCAGCTTCGTGACAGGATACACTAACTATGGCTACACCTTC. Translating it yields CASSFVTGYTNYGYTF. V usage is TRBV5-6 and J usage is TRBJ1-2, with D tentatively TRBD1 (6 bases). Trimming took 2 bases from V and 0 from J, leaving 14 bases between them. The germline V gene has CDR1 SGHDT and CDR2 YYEEEE. The CDR3 spans 16 residues.

The rearrangement joins TRBV6-5 to TRBJ2-4; 8 nucleotides agree with TRBD2. V lost 6 bases to trimming and J lost 9 bases; unmatched junction nucleotides: 7. The CDR3 consists of 13 residues. Germline V gene sequence: CDR1 MNHEY, CDR2 SVGAGI. The CDR3 here is CASSSREGTIQYF. In DNA, the CDR3 is TGTGCCAGCAGCTCTCGGGAGGGAACCATTCAGTACTTC.

The chain uses TRBV4-1 and TRBJ1-2; perhaps TRBD1 as D (6 bases). This CDR3 comprises 15 residues. The ends were cut back, 1 base at V and 3 bases at J, with 12 bases in the middle. Germline CDR1 MGHRA, CDR2 YSYEKL. The CDR3 sequence is CASSQGGGQDYGYTF. Here the CDR3 DNA reads TGCGCCAGCAGCCAAGGCGGGGGCCAAGACTATGGCTACACCTTC.

V usage is TRBV2 and J usage is TRBJ1-1; D remains ambiguous. The germline gives CDR1 SNHLY, CDR2 FYNNEI. The CDR3 has 15 amino acids. The V end was cut by 0 bases, the J end by 4 bases, with 12 bases between. The CDR3 region is CASSEARHPPTEAFF. The CDR3, as DNA: TGTGCCAGCAGTGAAGCTAGACACCCACCCACTGAAGCTTTCTTT.

The chain joins TRBV21-1 to TRBJ2-2; TRBD2 reflects the table's D call only, with no check against the DNA. TRBV21-1 is marked as a pseudogene. The CDR3 has 18 residues. The CDR3 sequence is CASSKVGLAGGPHRGAVF. DNA of the CDR3: TGTGCCAGCAGCAAGGTCGGACTAGCGGGGGGGCCTCACCGGGGAGCTGTTTTT.

The chain joins TRBV28 to TRBJ1-3; TRBD1 matches at 7 bases. This CDR3 is 16 amino acids long. The V and J ends lost 5 bases and 3 bases, in that order; junction bases with no gene match: 10. CDR1 and CDR2 from the germline V gene are MDHEN and SYDVKM. DNA for the CDR3: TGTGCCAGCAGTCCGACAGGGTCCATTAATGGAAACACCATATATTTT. This sequence encodes CASSPTGSINGNTIYF.

This chain links TRBV7-8 with TRBJ1-1; D possibly corresponds to TRBD1 (5 bases). Deletions cut 6 bases from V and 0 bases from J, with 5 bases between. CDR1 is SGHVS and CDR2 is FQNEAQ in the germline V gene. The CDR3 extends over 12 amino acids. This chain's CDR3 is CASRDMNTEAFF. DNA of the CDR3: TGTGCCAGCAGGGACATGAACACTGAAGCTTTCTTT.

The chain joins TRBV9 to TRBJ2-5; 7 nucleotides agree with TRBD1. Per germline, CDR1 SGDLS and CDR2 YYNGEE. The CDR3 extends over 16 amino acids. Trimming at V came to 4 bases and at J to 2 bases, leaving 11 bases not matched to a gene. The CDR3 coding sequence is TGTGCCAGCAGCAAAGGGACAGTTGGTCTACAAGAGACCCAGTACTTC. Translation gives CASSKGTVGLQETQYF.

The chain is built from TRBV5-1 and TRBJ1-4; the D gene is possibly TRBD1 (5 bases). Trimming took 5 bases from V and 4 from J, leaving 15 bases between them. The germline gives CDR1 SGHRS, CDR2 YFSETQ. The CDR3 is 15 residues long. The CDR3, as DNA: TGCGCCAGCAGGAGTACGGGGGAGAATAATGAAAAACTGTTTTTT. Protein sequence: CASRSTGENNEKLFF.

This chain links TRBV5-4 with TRBJ2-2, with 9 bases aligning to TRBD1. This CDR3 spans 14 amino acids. CDR1 is SGHNT and CDR2 is YYREEE in the germline V gene (reference sequence). Trimming cost V 4 bases and J 9 bases; bases outside gene matches: 7. The CDR3 region is CASSVRDREWELFF. For the CDR3, the DNA is TGTGCCAGCAGCGTCCGGGACAGGGAGTGGGAGCTGTTTTTT.

The V call is TRBV28, the J call TRBJ1-2; 9 nucleotides align to TRBD1. With V trimmed by 5 bases and J by 11 bases, 9 bases remained unmatched. Germline loops: CDR1 MDHEN, CDR2 SYDVKM. The CDR3 is 13 amino acids. CDR3 coding DNA: TGTGCCAGCAGTGCCTCCGGGACAGGGCTTTACACCTTC. Its translation is CASSASGTGLYTF.

This clone is a singleton in its sample. The V and J genes are TRBV14 and TRBJ1-1; possible D gene TRBD1, 5 bases. CDR3 length: 13 residues. The V end was cut by 4 bases, the J end by 5 bases, with 11 bases between. The germline V gene has CDR1 SGHDN and CDR2 FVKESK. The CDR3, as DNA: TGTGCCAGCAGCCCCCAGGGAGGGACTGAAGCTTTCTTT. Amino acids: CASSPQGGTEAFF.

The chain employs TRBV4-3 and TRBJ1-2; 7 bases fit TRBD1. Germline lookup yields CDR1 LGHNA and CDR2 YSLEER. The junction had 5 bases not matched to a gene; V was cut back by 4 bases and J by 0 bases. The length of the CDR3 is 15 residues. The DNA for the CDR3 is TGCGCCAGCAGCCCCGGACAGGCCGCTAACTATGGCTACACCTTC. Its protein is CASSPGQAANYGYTF.

This clone has just one count. The chain carries TRBV27 and TRBJ2-1, with D possibly TRBD2 on 7 matching bases. Trimming took off 3 bases at V and 0 bases at J, with 15 bases between the two ends. CDR3 length: 17 amino acids. CDR1 is MNHEY and CDR2 is SMNVEV in the germline V gene (reference sequence). CDR3 coding DNA: TGTGCCAGCAGTTTTCTAGGCGGGGGCACCTCCTACAATGAGCAGTTCTTC. Amino acid sequence: CASSFLGGGTSYNEQFF.

This chain joins TRBV15 and TRBJ2-1; 9 bases agree with TRBD1. CDR3 size: 17 residues. In germline, CDR1 is LNHNV, CDR2 YYDKDF (reference sequence). V dropped 3 bases and J dropped 0; count of bases not matched to a gene: 6. In DNA form, the CDR3 reads TGTGCCACCAGCAGGGGACAGGGACGAAGCTCCTACAATGAGCAGTTCTTC. Residues: CATSRGQGRSSYNEQFF.

The chain recombines TRBV28 with TRBJ1-5; TRBD1 might be the D (5 bases). The CDR3 contains 15 residues. The germline V gene encodes CDR1 MDHEN and CDR2 SYDVKM. V lost 5 bases and J lost 2, with 13 bases in between. The CDR3 nucleotides are TGTGCCAGCAGTGGCCCTAAAGGGGGCAATCAGCCCCAGCATTTT. Translation gives CASSGPKGGNQPQHF.

The rearrangement uses TRBV19 and TRBJ2-3; 10 bases line up with TRBD1. The CDR3 runs to 16 residues. V lost 3 bases and J lost 4; bases outside the gene matches: 7. Germline V lookup: CDR1 LNHDA, CDR2 SQIVND (reference sequence). DNA for the CDR3: TGTGCCAGTAGTATCCGGGACAGGGGTAGCCCAGATACGCAGTATTTT. As protein: CASSIRDRGSPDTQYF.

The rearrangement uses TRBV24-1 and TRBJ1-5; TRBD1 matches 10 bases. Germline V CDR1 and CDR2: KGHDR, SFDVKD. The CDR3 is made up of 15 amino acids. After removal of 7 bases from V and 5 bases from J, the junction contained 7 bases not matched to a gene. In DNA, the CDR3 is TGTGCCACCAGCCGGACAGGGGGTTGGGATCAGCCCCAGCATTTT. Translating it yields CATSRTGGWDQPQHF.

This chain links TRBV19 with TRBJ1-1; D unresolved. Per the germline V gene, CDR1 is LNHDA and CDR2 is SQIVND (reference sequence). V was clipped by 3 bases and J by 1 base, with 6 bases between them. The CDR3 sequence is 13 residues long. CDR3 protein: CASSIESNTEAFF. The CDR3, as DNA: TGTGCCAGTAGTATCGAGTCGAACACTGAAGCTTTCTTT.

V usage is TRBV4-1 and J usage is TRBJ1-2, with D possibly matching TRBD1 (5 bases). CDR3 length equals 15 residues. Germline CDR1 and CDR2: MGHRA and YSYEKL. V lost 0 bases and J lost 7, with 15 bases in between. The CDR3 bases are TGCGCCAGCAGCCAAGAGGGGGAGGGGTTGGGTGGCTACACCTTC. Encoded protein: CASSQEGEGLGGYTF.

The chain links TRBV1 to TRBJ2-7; the table's D call, TRBD1, has no DNA check behind it. TRBV1 is given as a pseudogene. This CDR3 has 14 residues. The CDR3 spells CTSSQPVGAKEQYF. The DNA for the CDR3 is TGCACCAGCAGCCAGCCCGTGGGGGCTAAAGAGCAGTACTTC.